This T cell receptor (beta chain) was documented in a study of cytomegalovirus exposure and HLA in healthy donors. V shed 5 bases, J shed 1 base, and the junction held 5 bases outside the gene matches. Germline CDR1 LNHDA, CDR2 SQIVND (reference sequence). The CDR3 totals 15 residues. The PCR contained 60 Vbeta and 13 Jbeta primers. Clones were read by immunoSEQ multiplex PCR, and TCRdb kept only the in-frame ones, dropping some. The repertoire includes 150,000 or so clones, around 70% of them detected once, and 6% to 8% sits in the top ten. This clone was detected only once. The antigen remains unidentified. Whole-study results and caveats: The sole available immune exposure information was CMV serostatus. A later analysis showed that HLA-associated TCR beta chains had undergone more clonal expansion than equally common others.

The sample taken for sequencing was PBMCs. The chain has TRBV19 and TRBJ2-7; TRBD1 matches at 10 bases. The source of this sequence is a male donor in good health and CMV-seronegative. The CDR3 sequence is CASSAGTGVSYEQYF. For the CDR3, the DNA is TGTGCCAGTAGTGCCGGGACAGGGGTTTCCTACGAGCAGTACTTC.